This T cell receptor (beta chain) stems from a study of shared clonotypes between healthy human individuals. This clone was detected only a few times. Its antigen remains unknown. The naive CD8 fraction comprised CD45RO-negative cells positively selected for CCR7 and excluded terminally differentiated effector memory CD45RA+ cells. All the donors were Caucasian adults who lived in Nashville, Tennessee. Study conclusions and caveats: Naive CD4 clonotype sharing across several donors was about 5.3%. Naive subsets typically showed greater estimated richness than memory subsets. There were few donors, and this limited the genetic and exposure-history diversity represented.

Some clones are missing from TCRdb's copy, which holds only in-frame ones; the method was immunoSEQ multiplex PCR. In the table there are about 2.1 million clones, around 95% of which are singletons. CDR3 length: 14 amino acids. Germline V lookup: CDR1 MNHEY, CDR2 SMNVEV (reference sequence). The V end was cut by 1 base, the J end by 5 bases, with 9 bases between. The TCR sequence derives from a man aged 18 to 29 in good health. Some clones in this sample may be carry-over from other donors' samples. Material: naive CD8+ T cells from PBMCs. V gene TRBV27 combines with J gene TRBJ1-5; no firm D call. Here the CDR3 reads CASSLFGDDQPQHF. Written as DNA, the CDR3 is TGTGCCAGCAGTTTATTCGGGGATGATCAGCCCCAGCATTTT.